Sequencing of this T cell receptor beta chain was carried out in a study of PD-1 blockade in mismatch repair-deficient tumors. Repertoires were generated with immunoSEQ multiplex PCR, while TCRdb's copy carries only in-frame clones and drops some. Of under 85,000 clones listed, around four fifths are singletons. As for this clone: Its antigen is not identified.

PCR or immunohistochemistry showed mismatch repair deficiency in every enrolled patient. TCR sequencing covered a few patients who responded to pembrolizumab. The study's findings and limits: Tumor-resident clones, often absent from pretreatment blood, expanded after pembrolizumab and then contracted.

V dropped 8 bases and J dropped 1 base, with 14 bases sitting between them. The CDR3 runs to 14 residues. CDR1 is LGHNT and CDR2 is FRNRAP in the germline V gene. Source: peripheral blood, taken 2 weeks after starting pembrolizumab. This sequence was found in an adult with mismatch repair-deficient cancer. V usage is TRBV12-5 and J usage is TRBJ1-1; D remains unclear. The CDR3 DNA sequence: TGTGCTAGTTTAACGGGAAGCGGGAACACTGAAGCTTTCTTT. This codes for CASLTGSGNTEAFF.